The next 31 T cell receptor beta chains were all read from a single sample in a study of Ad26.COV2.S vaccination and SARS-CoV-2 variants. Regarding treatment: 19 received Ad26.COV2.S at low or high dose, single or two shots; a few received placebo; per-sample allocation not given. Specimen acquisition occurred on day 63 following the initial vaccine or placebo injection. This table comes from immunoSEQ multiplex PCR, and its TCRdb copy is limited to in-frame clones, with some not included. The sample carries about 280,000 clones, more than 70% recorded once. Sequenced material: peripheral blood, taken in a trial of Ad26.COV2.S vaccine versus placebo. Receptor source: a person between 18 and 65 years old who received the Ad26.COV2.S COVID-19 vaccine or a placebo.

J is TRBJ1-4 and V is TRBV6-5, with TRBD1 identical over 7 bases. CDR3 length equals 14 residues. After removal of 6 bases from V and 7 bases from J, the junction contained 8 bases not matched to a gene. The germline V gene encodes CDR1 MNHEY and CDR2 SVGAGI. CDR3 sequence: CASSQWQGGEKLFF. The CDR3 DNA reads TGTGCCAGCAGCCAATGGCAGGGGGGTGAAAAACTGTTTTTT.

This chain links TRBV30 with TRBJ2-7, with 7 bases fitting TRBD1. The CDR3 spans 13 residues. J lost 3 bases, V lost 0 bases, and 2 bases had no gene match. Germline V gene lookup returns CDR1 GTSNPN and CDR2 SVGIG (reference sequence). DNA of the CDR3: TGTGCCTGGAGTGTTGGACAGGTCTACGAGCAGTACTTC. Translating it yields CAWSVGQVYEQYF.

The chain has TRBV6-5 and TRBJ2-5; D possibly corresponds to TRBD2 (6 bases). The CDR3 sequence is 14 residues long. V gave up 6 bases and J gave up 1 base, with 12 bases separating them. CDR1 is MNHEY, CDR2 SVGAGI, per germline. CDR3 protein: CASSSHSGQETQYF. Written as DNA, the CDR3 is TGTGCCAGCAGCTCCCATAGCGGCCAAGAGACCCAGTACTTC.

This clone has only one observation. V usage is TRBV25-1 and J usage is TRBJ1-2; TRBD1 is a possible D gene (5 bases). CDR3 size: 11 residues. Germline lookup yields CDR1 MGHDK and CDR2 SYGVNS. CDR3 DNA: TGTGCGACGAGAGGGGAGGATGGCTACACCTTC. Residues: CATRGEDGYTF.

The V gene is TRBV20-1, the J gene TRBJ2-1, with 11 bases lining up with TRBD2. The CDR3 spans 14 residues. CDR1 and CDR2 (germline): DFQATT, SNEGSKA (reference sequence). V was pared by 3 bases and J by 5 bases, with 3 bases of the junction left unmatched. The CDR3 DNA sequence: TGCAGTGCTAGTGGGACTAGCGGAGACAATGAGCAGTTCTTC. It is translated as CSASGTSGDNEQFF.

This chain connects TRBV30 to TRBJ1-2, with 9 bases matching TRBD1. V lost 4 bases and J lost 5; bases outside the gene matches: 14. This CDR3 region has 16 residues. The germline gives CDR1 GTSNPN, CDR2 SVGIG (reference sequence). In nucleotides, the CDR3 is TGTGCCTGGATGAGAGCCATACAGGGGGCGAGATATGGCTACACCTTC. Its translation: CAWMRAIQGARYGYTF. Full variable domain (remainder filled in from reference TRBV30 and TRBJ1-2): SQTIHQWPATLVQPVGSPLSLECTVEGTSNPNLYWYRQAAGRGLQLLFYSVGIGQISSEVPQNLSASRPQDRQFILSSKKLLLSDSGFYLCAWMRAIQGARYGYTFGSGTRLTVV.

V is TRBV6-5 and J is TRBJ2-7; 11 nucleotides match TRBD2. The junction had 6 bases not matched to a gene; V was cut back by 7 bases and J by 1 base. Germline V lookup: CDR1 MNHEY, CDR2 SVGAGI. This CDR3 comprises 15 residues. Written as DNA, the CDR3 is TGTGCCAGCATCTTAACTAGCGGGGGATCCTACGAGCAGTACTTC. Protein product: CASILTSGGSYEQYF.

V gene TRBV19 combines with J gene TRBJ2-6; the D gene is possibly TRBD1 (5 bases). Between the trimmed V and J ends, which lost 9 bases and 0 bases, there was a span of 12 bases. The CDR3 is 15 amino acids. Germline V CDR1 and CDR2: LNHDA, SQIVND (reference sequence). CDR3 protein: CASRQRFSGANVLTF. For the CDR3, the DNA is TGTGCCAGCAGACAGCGCTTCTCTGGGGCCAACGTCCTGACTTTC.

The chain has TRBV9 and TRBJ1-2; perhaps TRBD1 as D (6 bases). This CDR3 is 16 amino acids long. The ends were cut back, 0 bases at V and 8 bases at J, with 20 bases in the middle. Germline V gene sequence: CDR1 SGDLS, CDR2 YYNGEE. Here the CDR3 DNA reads TGTGCCAGCAGCGTAGAGTCCCACAGGGAAACTCGAGGCTACACCTTC. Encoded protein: CASSVESHRETRGYTF.

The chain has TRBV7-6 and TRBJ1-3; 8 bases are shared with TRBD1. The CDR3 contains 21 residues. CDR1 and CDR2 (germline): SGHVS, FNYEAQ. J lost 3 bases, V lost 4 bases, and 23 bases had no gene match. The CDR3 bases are TGTGCCAGCAGCTCAAAAATTTCAACAGGGGGACAAAGGACATTTGGAAACACCATATATTTT. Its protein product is CASSSKISTGGQRTFGNTIYF.

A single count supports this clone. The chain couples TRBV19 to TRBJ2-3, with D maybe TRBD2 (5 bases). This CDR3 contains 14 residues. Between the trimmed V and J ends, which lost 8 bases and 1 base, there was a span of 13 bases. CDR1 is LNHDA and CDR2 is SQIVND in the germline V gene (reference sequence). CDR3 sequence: CASSSSSRTDTQYF. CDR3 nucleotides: TGTGCCAGTTCCTCTAGCTCCCGCACAGATACGCAGTATTTT.

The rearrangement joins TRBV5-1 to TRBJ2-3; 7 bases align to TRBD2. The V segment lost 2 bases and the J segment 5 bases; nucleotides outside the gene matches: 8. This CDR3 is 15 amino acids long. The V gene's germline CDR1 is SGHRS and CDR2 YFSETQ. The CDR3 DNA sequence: TGCGCCAGCAGCTTCGGCGGGGGAGTGAGAGATACGCAGTATTTT. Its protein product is CASSFGGGVRDTQYF.

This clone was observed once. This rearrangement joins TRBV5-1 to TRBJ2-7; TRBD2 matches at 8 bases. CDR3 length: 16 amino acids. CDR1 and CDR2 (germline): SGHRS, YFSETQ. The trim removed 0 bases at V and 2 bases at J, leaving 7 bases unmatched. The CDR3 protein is CASSLESAGGPYEQYF. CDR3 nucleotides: TGCGCCAGCAGCTTGGAATCTGCGGGAGGTCCCTACGAGCAGTACTTC.

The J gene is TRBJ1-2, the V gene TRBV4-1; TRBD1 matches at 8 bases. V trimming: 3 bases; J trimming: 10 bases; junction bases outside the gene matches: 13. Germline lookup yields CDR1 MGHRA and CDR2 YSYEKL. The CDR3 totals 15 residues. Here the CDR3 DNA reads TGCGCCAGCAGCCAGTCCTTGGCGGGGACAGGTTCCTACACCTTC. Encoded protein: CASSQSLAGTGSYTF.

CDR3 DNA sequence: TGCAGCGTTGCCGGGGACTGGCGGGTTGGCACAGATACGCAGTATTTT. Protein product: CSVAGDWRVGTDTQYF. The genes are TRBV29-1 and TRBJ2-3, with TRBD2 as a possible D gene (6 bases). Trimming pared 4 bases from V and 1 base from J, leaving 18 bases between. The CDR3 runs 16 residues. Germline values: CDR1 SQVTM, CDR2 ANQGSEA.

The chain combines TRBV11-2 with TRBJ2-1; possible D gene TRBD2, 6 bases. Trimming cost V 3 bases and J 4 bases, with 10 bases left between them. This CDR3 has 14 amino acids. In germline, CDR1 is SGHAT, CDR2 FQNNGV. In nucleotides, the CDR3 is TGTGCCAGCAGCTTTACTAGCCCATACAATGAGCAGTTCTTC. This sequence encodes CASSFTSPYNEQFF.

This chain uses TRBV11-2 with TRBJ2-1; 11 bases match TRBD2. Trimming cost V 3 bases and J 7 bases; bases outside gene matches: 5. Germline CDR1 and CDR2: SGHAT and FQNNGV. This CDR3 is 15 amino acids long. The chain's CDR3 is CASSFTSGSQNEQFF. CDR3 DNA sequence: TGTGCCAGCAGCTTTACTAGCGGGAGTCAGAATGAGCAGTTCTTC.

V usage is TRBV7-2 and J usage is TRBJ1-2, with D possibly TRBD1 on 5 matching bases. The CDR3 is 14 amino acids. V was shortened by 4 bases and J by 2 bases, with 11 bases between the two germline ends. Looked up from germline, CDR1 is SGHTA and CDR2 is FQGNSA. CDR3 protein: CASSYDSQNYGYTF. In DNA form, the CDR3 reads TGTGCCAGCAGCTACGACAGCCAAAACTATGGCTACACCTTC.

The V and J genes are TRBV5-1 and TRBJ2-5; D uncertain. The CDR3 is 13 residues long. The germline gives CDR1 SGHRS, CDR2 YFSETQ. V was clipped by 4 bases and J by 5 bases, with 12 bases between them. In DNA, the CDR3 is TGCGCCAGCAGCCGCAGTGAGTTGGAGACCCAGTACTTC. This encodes CASSRSELETQYF.

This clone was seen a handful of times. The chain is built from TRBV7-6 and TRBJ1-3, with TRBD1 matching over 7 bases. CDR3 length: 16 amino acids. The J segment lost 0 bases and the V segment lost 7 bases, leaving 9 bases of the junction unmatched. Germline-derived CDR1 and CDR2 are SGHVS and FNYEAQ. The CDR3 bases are TGTGCCAGCACCCCGGACAGGACTTTCTCTGGAAACACCATATATTTT. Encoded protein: CASTPDRTFSGNTIYF.

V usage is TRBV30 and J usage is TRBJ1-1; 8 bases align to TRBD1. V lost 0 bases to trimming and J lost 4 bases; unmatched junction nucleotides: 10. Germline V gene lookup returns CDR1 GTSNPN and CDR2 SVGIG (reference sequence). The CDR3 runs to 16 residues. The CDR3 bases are TGTGCCTGGAGTGTTGGGCAGGGGGCTATAGGCACTGAAGCTTTCTTT. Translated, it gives CAWSVGQGAIGTEAFF.

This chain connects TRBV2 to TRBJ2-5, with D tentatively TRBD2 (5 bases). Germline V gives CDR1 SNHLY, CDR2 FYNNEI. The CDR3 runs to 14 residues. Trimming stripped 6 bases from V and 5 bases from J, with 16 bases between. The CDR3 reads CASSPDAPGETQYF. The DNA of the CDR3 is TGTGCCAGCAGCCCGGACGCACCGGGGGAGACCCAGTACTTC.

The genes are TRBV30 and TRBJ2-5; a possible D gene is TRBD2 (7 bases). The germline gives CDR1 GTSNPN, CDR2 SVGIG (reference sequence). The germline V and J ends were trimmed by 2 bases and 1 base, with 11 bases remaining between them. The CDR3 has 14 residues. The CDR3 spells CAWSRGAIQETQYF. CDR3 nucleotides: TGTGCCTGGAGTCGGGGGGCGATCCAAGAGACCCAGTACTTC.

CDR3: CASKGSQNIQYF. In DNA, the CDR3 is TGTGCCAGCAAAGGGAGCCAAAACATTCAGTACTTC. The chain carries TRBV28 and TRBJ2-4, with D possibly matching TRBD2 (5 bases). V was cut by 7 bases and J by 5 bases, with 9 bases left in between. Germline V gives CDR1 MDHEN, CDR2 SYDVKM. The CDR3 has 12 residues.

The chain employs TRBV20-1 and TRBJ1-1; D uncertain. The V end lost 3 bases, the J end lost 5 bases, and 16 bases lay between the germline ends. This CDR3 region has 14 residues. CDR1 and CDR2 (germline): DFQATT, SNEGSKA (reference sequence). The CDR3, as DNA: TGCAGTGCTAGTAGGGCCACGGCGGATACTGAAGCTTTCTTT. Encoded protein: CSASRATADTEAFF.

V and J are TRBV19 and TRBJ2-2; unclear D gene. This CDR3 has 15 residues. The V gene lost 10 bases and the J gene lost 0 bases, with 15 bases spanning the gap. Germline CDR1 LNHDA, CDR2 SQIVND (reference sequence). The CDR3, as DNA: TGTGCCACAAAAGTTCCCTACACGAACACCGGGGAGCTGTTTTTT. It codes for CATKVPYTNTGELFF.

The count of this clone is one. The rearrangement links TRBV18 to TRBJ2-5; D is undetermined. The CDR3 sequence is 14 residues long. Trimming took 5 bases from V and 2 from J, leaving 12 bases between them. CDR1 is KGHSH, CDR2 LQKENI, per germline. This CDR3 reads CASSDGRSQETQYF. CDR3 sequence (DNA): TGTGCCAGCTCAGATGGACGGAGTCAAGAGACCCAGTACTTC.

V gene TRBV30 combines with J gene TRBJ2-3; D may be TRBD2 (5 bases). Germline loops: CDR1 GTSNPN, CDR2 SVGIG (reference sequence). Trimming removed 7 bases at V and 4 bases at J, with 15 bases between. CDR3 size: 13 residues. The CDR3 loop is CALSGLAPDTQYF. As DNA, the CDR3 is TGTGCCTTGAGCGGCCTCGCCCCAGATACGCAGTATTTT.

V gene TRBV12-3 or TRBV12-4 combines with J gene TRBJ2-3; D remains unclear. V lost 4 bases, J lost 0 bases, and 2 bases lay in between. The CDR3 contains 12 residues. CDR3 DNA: TGTGCCAGCAGTTACAGCACAGATACGCAGTATTTT. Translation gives CASSYSTDTQYF.

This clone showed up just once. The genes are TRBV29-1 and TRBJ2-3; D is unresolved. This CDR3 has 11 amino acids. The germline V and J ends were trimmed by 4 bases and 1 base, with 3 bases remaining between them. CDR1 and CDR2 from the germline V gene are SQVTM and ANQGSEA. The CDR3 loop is CSVARTDTQYF. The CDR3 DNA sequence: TGCAGCGTTGCCCGCACAGATACGCAGTATTTT.

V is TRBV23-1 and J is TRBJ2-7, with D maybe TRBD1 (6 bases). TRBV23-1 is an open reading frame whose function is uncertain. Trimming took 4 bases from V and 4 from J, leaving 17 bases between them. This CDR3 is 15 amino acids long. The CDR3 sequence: CASSRPTGRGYEQYF. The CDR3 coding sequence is TGCGCCAGCAGTCGTCCTACAGGGAGAGGGTACGAGCAGTACTTC.